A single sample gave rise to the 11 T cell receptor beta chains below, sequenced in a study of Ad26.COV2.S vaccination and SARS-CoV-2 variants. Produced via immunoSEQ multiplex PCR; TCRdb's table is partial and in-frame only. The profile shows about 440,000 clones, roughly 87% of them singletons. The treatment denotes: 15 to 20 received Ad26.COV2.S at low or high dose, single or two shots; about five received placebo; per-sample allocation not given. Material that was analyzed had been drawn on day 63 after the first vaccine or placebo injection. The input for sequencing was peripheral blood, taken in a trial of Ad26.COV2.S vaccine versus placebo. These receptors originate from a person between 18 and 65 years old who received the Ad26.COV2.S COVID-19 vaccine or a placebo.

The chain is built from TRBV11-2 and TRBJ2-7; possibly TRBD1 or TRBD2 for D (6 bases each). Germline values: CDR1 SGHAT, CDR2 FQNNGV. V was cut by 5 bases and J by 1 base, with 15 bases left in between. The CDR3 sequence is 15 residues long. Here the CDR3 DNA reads TGTGCCAGCAGCCCGAGAGGGGGGAGGTCCTACGAGCAGTACTTC. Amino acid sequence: CASSPRGGRSYEQYF.

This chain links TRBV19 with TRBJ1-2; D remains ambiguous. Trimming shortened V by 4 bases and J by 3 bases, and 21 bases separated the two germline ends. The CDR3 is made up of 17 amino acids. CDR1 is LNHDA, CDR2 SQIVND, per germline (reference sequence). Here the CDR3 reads CASSTLPSAGVYYGYTF. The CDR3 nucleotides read TGTGCCAGTAGTACCCTTCCCTCGGCCGGAGTTTACTATGGCTACACCTTC.

CDR3 nucleotides: TGTGCCAGCAGGAGGGGAAGAGGGTTCTATAATTCACCCCTCCACTTT. As protein: CASRRGRGFYNSPLHF. The chain carries TRBV28 and TRBJ1-6; possibly TRBD1 for D (5 bases). The germline V and J ends were trimmed by 6 bases and 3 bases, with 15 bases remaining between them. The CDR3 has 16 amino acids. The germline gives CDR1 MDHEN, CDR2 SYDVKM.

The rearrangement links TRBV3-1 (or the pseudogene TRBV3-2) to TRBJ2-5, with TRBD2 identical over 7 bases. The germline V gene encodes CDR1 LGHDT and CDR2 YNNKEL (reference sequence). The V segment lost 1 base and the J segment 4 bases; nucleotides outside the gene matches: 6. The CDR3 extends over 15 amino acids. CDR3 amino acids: CASSQGREGGETQYF. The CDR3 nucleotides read TGTGCCAGCAGCCAAGGCAGGGAGGGAGGAGAGACCCAGTACTTC.

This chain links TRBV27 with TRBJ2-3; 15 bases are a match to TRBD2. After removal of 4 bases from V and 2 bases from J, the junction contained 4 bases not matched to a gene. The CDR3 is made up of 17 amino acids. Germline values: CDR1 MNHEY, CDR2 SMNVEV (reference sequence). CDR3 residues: CASSSGTSGRPTDTQYF. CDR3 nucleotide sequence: TGTGCCAGCAGTTCAGGGACTAGCGGGAGGCCCACAGATACGCAGTATTTT.

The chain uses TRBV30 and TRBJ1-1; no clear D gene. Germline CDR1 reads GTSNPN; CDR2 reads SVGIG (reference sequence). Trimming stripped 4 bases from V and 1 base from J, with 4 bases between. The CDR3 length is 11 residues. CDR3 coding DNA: TGTGCCTGGAAGCGGAACACTGAAGCTTTCTTT. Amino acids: CAWKRNTEAFF.

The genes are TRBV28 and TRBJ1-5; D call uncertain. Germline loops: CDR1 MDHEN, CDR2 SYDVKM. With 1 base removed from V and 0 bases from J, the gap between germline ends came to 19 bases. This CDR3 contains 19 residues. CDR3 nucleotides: TGTGCCAGCAGTTTATCTGGGGAGCGCGTAACATATAGCAATCAGCCCCAGCATTTT. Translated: CASSLSGERVTYSNQPQHF.

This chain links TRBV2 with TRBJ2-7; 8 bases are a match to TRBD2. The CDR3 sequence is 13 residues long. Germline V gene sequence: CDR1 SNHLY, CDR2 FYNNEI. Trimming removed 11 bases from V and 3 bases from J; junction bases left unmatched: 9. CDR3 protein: CAVPGTSGYEQYF. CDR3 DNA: TGTGCCGTACCGGGAACTAGCGGCTACGAGCAGTACTTC.

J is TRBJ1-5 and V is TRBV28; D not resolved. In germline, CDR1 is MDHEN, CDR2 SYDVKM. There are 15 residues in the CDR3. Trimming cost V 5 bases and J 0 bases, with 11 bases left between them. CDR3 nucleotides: TGTGCCAGCAGTAAGGCTGAAGGTAGCAATCAGCCCCAGCATTTT. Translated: CASSKAEGSNQPQHF.

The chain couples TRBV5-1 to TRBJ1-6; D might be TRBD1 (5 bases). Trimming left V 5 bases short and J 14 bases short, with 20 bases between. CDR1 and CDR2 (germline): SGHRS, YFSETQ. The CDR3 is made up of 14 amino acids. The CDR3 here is CASSEAGTQESLHF. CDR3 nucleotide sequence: TGCGCCAGCAGTGAGGCGGGGACCCAGGAATCCCTCCACTTT.

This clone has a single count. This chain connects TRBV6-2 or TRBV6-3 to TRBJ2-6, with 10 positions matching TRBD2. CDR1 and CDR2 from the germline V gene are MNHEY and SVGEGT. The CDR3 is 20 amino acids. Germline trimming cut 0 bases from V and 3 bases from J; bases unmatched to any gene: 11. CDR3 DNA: TGTGCCAGCAGTTACTCGAGGGCTAGCGGGAGCATAAGTGGGGCCAACGTCCTGACTTTC. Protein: CASSYSRASGSISGANVLTF.